The entry that follows covers one T cell receptor beta chain sequence. Its antigen remains unknown. As the sequencing template, cDNA was produced by extracting RNA and reverse transcribing it. TCRdb keeps only in-frame clones here, not all; method: immunoSEQ multiplex PCR. The sample holds approximately 99,000 clones, around 55% seen once. This specimen comes from a study of CD8+ T cells in alopecia areata. Deletions cut 1 base from V and 0 bases from J, with 13 bases between. The CDR3 is 17 residues long. Germline CDR1 KGHSH, CDR2 LQKENI. The study, taken as a whole, reports: Resident alphabeta T cells of normal skin are also sequenced in scalp samples.

The clonotype was recovered from a human donor in good health. This chain uses TRBV18 with TRBJ2-1; possibly TRBD1 for D (5 bases). The sample consisted of CD8+ T cells sorted from blood. CDR3 loop: CASSPLEGHSSYNEQFF. CDR3 DNA: TGTGCCAGCTCACCACTTGAAGGACACAGCTCCTACAATGAGCAGTTCTTC. The full variable domain, its missing parts supplied by reference TRBV18 and TRBJ2-1, is NAGVMQNPRHLVRRRGQEARLRCSPMKGHSHVYWYRQLPEEGLKFMVYLQKENIIDESGMPKERFSAEFPKEGPSILRIQQVVRGDSAAYFCASSPLEGHSSYNEQFFGPGTRLTVL.